These 2 T cell receptor beta chains were all obtained from the same sample, sequenced in a study of T-cell reconstitution after alpha-beta-depleted transplantation in children. The TCRbeta library incorporated unique molecular identifiers. In TCRdb, the PCR reads were re-called with MiXCR into one record per CDR3 protein. The table records some 300,000 distinct CDR3 sequences, around 9.1% of them present only once. The specimen comprised PBMCs, sampled before TCRalphabeta/CD19-depleted stem cell transplant. The receptors here all came from a boy in the first two years of life with acute myeloid leukemia, due to receive a stem cell transplant.

The sample holds many counts of this clonotype. The CDR3: CASSPWDSSYNEQFF. The CDR3 region has the DNA TGTGCCAGCAGCCCCTGGGACAGTTCCTACAATGAGCAGTTCTTC. The J gene is TRBJ2-1, the V gene TRBV3-1; 7 bases align to TRBD1. The CDR3 contains 15 residues. J lost 1 base, V lost 4 bases, and 4 bases had no gene match. Per the germline V gene, CDR1 is LGHDT and CDR2 is YNNKEL (reference sequence).

This clonotype was picked up many times. The J gene is TRBJ2-7, the V gene TRBV6-5, with 7 bases aligning to TRBD1. After removal of 5 bases from V and 3 bases from J, the junction contained 10 bases not matched to a gene. The CDR3 totals 15 residues. CDR1 and CDR2 (germline): MNHEY, SVGAGI. CDR3 protein: CASSTRQGIGYEQYF. The CDR3 region has the DNA TGTGCCAGCAGTACCCGACAGGGTATAGGCTACGAGCAGTACTTC.